This T cell receptor beta chain was observed in a study of spatial heterogeneity in lung cancer. Turning to the study itself: The donors were more than 70 patients with non-small cell lung cancer that was early-stage and untreated. Study-wide points: At resection, ubiquitous expanded tumor TCRs appeared in blood more than at follow-up.

This clonotype was recorded a few times. Antigen: not known. TCRdb re-called the 5' RACE reads with MiXCR, one entry per CDR3 protein. The sample records under 150,000 distinct CDR3 sequences, roughly a tenth being singletons. The CDR3 runs to 17 residues. Trimming cost V 7 bases and J 9 bases; bases outside gene matches: 21. Germline values: CDR1 LNHDA, CDR2 SQIVND (reference sequence). As for time point: blood at routine non-recurrence follow-up after resection. This clonotype originated in a female donor with early-stage non-small cell lung cancer. Sequenced material: PBMCs, taken at follow-up. The chain recombines TRBV19 with TRBJ2-1, with 7 bases that match TRBD2. CDR3 region: CASIGIPFRGRASEQFF. The CDR3 DNA is TGTGCCAGTATAGGTATCCCCTTTCGAGGGAGGGCCTCTGAGCAGTTCTTC.